The sequence of this T cell receptor (beta chain) was determined in a study of CD8 T cells in Susac syndrome. Overall study context: Treatment at blood withdrawal was none, corticosteroids, or intravenous immunoglobulin alone in Susac syndrome patients.

Study outcomes and limitations: In TEMRA cells and active patients, CD8+ clonal expansion in Susac reached its peak.

V lost 7 bases to trimming and J lost 8 bases; unmatched junction nucleotides: 10. This CDR3 comprises 13 residues. Negative isolation was applied to CD8+ and CD4+ T cells, and FACS enrichment was applied to TEMRA cells. On this clonotype itself: Its antigen remains unidentified.

RNA in amounts of roughly 0.5 to 1 ug was reverse transcribed with random hexamers. TCRdb called the immunoSEQ multiplex PCR reads again in MiXCR, with one record for every CDR3 protein. The sample gives about 53,000 distinct CDR3 sequences, 95% of which show up once; 0.75% is in the top ten. Sequencing was performed on CD8+ T cells from PBMCs. The V gene is TRBV12-3 or TRBV12-4, the J gene TRBJ1-2, with TRBD1 matching over 7 bases. This clonotype was sampled from a human donor with Susac syndrome. In nucleotides, the CDR3 is TGTGCCAGCACCGGGGACAGCTTATTGGGCTACACCTTC. It specifies CASTGDSLLGYTF.